This entry concerns a single T cell receptor beta chain. Its matching antigen is unknown. V lost 2 bases and J 0 bases, leaving 2 bases between the germline ends. The germline gives CDR1 MNHEY, CDR2 SVGEGT. CDR3 length: 13 amino acids. The source of the sample is a study of vaccination and CD4 T cells after COVID-19. Stated time point: late sampling 161 to 241 days after vaccination in three convalescent patients. Treatment of the sample: 10-day PBMC culture with coronavirus spike peptide pools or control peptides (ViraFEST assay). ViraFEST relied on peptide pools to expand antigen-specific T cells; the TCRs were sequenced afterward. Scientists ran DNA taken from cultured CD4+ T cells through the Oncomine TCR Beta short-read assay for sequencing. Each CDR3 protein gets one entry after TCRdb re-called the PCR reads with MiXCR. The table lists some 23,000 distinct CDR3 sequences, roughly 27% of them singletons.

The sequence derives from a human donor who had recovered from COVID-19. The V gene is TRBV6-2 or TRBV6-3, the J gene TRBJ1-3; D gene uncertain. This material consisted of CD4+ T cells from blood, cultured in vitro, taken about 7 months after SARS-CoV-2 vaccination. The CDR3 region is CASSYSSGNTIYF. In DNA form, the CDR3 reads TGTGCCAGCAGTTACAGCTCTGGAAACACCATATATTTT.